Listed below are T cell receptor beta chains from one sample, sequenced in a study of blood T cell repertoires in COVID-19. Some clones are missing from TCRdb's copy, which holds only in-frame ones; the method was immunoSEQ multiplex PCR. The sample gives roughly 59,000 clones, about three quarters of which show up once; around a sixth is in the top ten. Material for sequencing was peripheral blood. These receptors originate from a man older than 75 with acute or convalescent COVID-19. Both conserved end residues are part of each CDR3. Each record gives: clone size, V gene, D gene, J gene, CDR3 protein, CDR3 DNA. D genes are given only for firm matches. The size entry is marked missing in some rows and otherwise reads once, few, many or a size class.

clone_size: -
v_call: TRBV13
d_call: TRBD2
j_call: TRBJ2-1
cdr3_aa: CASSQSGGMQFF
cdr3_nt: TGTGCCAGCAGCCAGAGCGGGGGGATGCAGTTCTTC

clone_size: few
v_call: TRBV2
d_call: TRBD2
j_call: TRBJ2-1
cdr3_aa: CASKGLARDEQFF
cdr3_nt: TGTGCCAGCAAAGGACTAGCTAGGGATGAGCAGTTCTTC

clone_size: once
v_call: TRBV29-1
d_call: -
j_call: TRBJ2-7
cdr3_aa: CSVLRGPRYEQYF
cdr3_nt: TGCAGCGTTCTAAGAGGGCCGCGTTACGAGCAGTACTTC

clone_size: once
v_call: TRBV5-6
d_call: TRBD1
j_call: TRBJ2-2
cdr3_aa: CASSFGQGRGGELFF
cdr3_nt: TGTGCCAGCAGCTTCGGACAGGGTAGGGGCGGGGAGCTGTTTTTT

clone_size: -
v_call: TRBV7-3
d_call: TRBD2
j_call: TRBJ2-1
cdr3_aa: CASSLGEGEQFF
cdr3_nt: TGTGCCAGCAGCTTAGGGGAGGGTGAGCAGTTCTTC

clone_size: once
v_call: TRBV7-7
d_call: -
j_call: TRBJ2-3
cdr3_aa: CASSLNLPPADTQYF
cdr3_nt: TGTGCTAGCAGCTTAAACCTTCCCCCGGCAGATACGCAGTATTTT

clone_size: -
v_call: TRBV6-5
d_call: TRBD1
j_call: TRBJ2-7
cdr3_aa: CASSSNRGDYEQYF
cdr3_nt: TGTGCCAGCAGTTCAAACAGGGGCGACTACGAGCAGTACTTC

clone_size: -
v_call: TRBV7-9
d_call: TRBD2
j_call: TRBJ2-2
cdr3_aa: CASSPTSGTGELFF
cdr3_nt: TGTGCCAGCAGCCCGACTAGCGGGACCGGGGAGCTGTTTTTT

clone_size: -
v_call: TRBV5-4
d_call: TRBD1
j_call: TRBJ1-6
cdr3_aa: CASSFTGDSNSPLHF
cdr3_nt: TGTGCCAGCAGCTTCACAGGGGATTCAAATTCACCCCTCCACTTT

clone_size: -
v_call: TRBV6-1
d_call: -
j_call: TRBJ2-7
cdr3_aa: CASSKAGTYEQYF
cdr3_nt: TGTGCCAGCAGTAAAGCGGGCACCTACGAGCAGTACTTC

clone_size: -
v_call: TRBV14
d_call: -
j_call: TRBJ1-2
cdr3_aa: CASSQSVTGLYGYTF
cdr3_nt: TGTGCCAGCAGCCAGAGCGTGACAGGCCTCTATGGCTACACCTTC

clone_size: -
v_call: TRBV6-2/TRBV6-3
d_call: -
j_call: TRBJ1-6
cdr3_aa: CASTPRQVAPLHF
cdr3_nt: TGTGCCAGCACCCCTCGACAGGTCGCACCCCTCCACTTT

clone_size: -
v_call: TRBV7-3
d_call: TRBD2
j_call: TRBJ2-3
cdr3_aa: CASSTGLAGVSDTQYF
cdr3_nt: TGTGCCAGCAGCACCGGACTAGCGGGAGTGTCAGATACGCAGTATTTT

clone_size: -
v_call: TRBV6-2/TRBV6-3
d_call: TRBD1
j_call: TRBJ2-1
cdr3_aa: CASSRTIQGAPNHEQFF
cdr3_nt: TGTGCCAGCAGCAGAACTATACAGGGGGCGCCGAACCATGAGCAGTTCTTC

clone_size: -
v_call: TRBV5-4
d_call: -
j_call: TRBJ2-4
cdr3_aa: CASSLVGDTIQYF
cdr3_nt: TGTGCCAGCAGCTTGGTGGGGGACACCATTCAGTACTTC

clone_size: -
v_call: TRBV29-1
d_call: -
j_call: TRBJ1-1
cdr3_aa: CSVRGGSLEAFF
cdr3_nt: TGCAGCGTTCGGGGGGGTTCTCTTGAAGCTTTCTTT

clone_size: -
v_call: TRBV5-4
d_call: TRBD2
j_call: TRBJ2-1
cdr3_aa: CASSPSDSWRGEQFF
cdr3_nt: TGTGCCAGCAGCCCCAGCGACTCTTGGCGGGGGGAGCAGTTCTTC

clone_size: -
v_call: TRBV7-2
d_call: TRBD1
j_call: TRBJ1-4
cdr3_aa: CASSSPGTGNEKLFF
cdr3_nt: TGTGCCAGCAGCTCACCCGGGACAGGGAATGAAAAACTGTTTTTT

clone_size: -
v_call: TRBV21-1
d_call: -
j_call: TRBJ2-7
cdr3_aa: CASSKDPESYEQYF
cdr3_nt: TGTGCCAGCAGCAAGGATCCGGAGTCCTACGAGCAGTACTTC

clone_size: -
v_call: TRBV6-5
d_call: -
j_call: TRBJ2-7
cdr3_aa: CASSKTGFISYEQYF
cdr3_nt: TGTGCCAGCAGTAAAACAGGGTTTATCTCCTACGAGCAGTACTTC

clone_size: once
v_call: TRBV18
d_call: TRBD2
j_call: TRBJ2-1
cdr3_aa: CASSTSGGPPGQFF
cdr3_nt: TGTGCCAGCTCGACTAGCGGGGGCCCCCCCGGGCAGTTCTTC

clone_size: -
v_call: TRBV30
d_call: -
j_call: TRBJ2-1
cdr3_aa: CAWSPMSLNEQFF
cdr3_nt: TGTGCCTGGAGTCCTATGAGTCTCAATGAGCAGTTCTTC

clone_size: -
v_call: TRBV29-1
d_call: -
j_call: TRBJ2-1
cdr3_aa: CSTSRTNSYNEQFF
cdr3_nt: TGCAGCACTTCCCGGACTAACTCCTACAATGAGCAGTTCTTC

clone_size: once
v_call: TRBV9
d_call: -
j_call: TRBJ2-4
cdr3_aa: CASSVAGHLGNIQYF
cdr3_nt: TGTGCCAGCAGCGTAGCGGGACACCTAGGGAACATTCAGTACTTC

clone_size: -
v_call: TRBV15
d_call: -
j_call: TRBJ2-3
cdr3_aa: CATSRDLSGTDTQYF
cdr3_nt: TGTGCCACCAGCAGAGATTTGTCGGGCACAGATACGCAGTATTTT